One and the same sample provided the 18 T cell receptor beta chains below, sequenced in a study of Graves' ophthalmopathy and Graves' hyperthyroidism. Amplification of TCR beta CDR3 regions used RNA transcripts. Second-round multiplex PCR came after a first-round RT-PCR that employed HTBI primers. TCRdb processed the multiplex PCR reads anew with MiXCR; each CDR3 protein has one entry. This table holds about 500,000 distinct CDR3 sequences, about an eighth found once. The sample comprised blood. The receptors originated from a woman in her twenties or thirties with Graves' ophthalmopathy.

Many counts were recorded for this clonotype. The gene calls are TRBV12-3 or TRBV12-4 and TRBJ2-6, with D possibly being TRBD2 (6 bases). The CDR3 contains 16 residues. V shed 6 bases and J shed 0 bases, with 12 bases lying between them. In DNA, the CDR3 is TGTGCCAGCAGCCTTGGGGGGACCTCTGGGGCCAACGTCCTGACTTTC. As protein: CASSLGGTSGANVLTF.

This clonotype has a count of ten or more. The rearrangement links TRBV12-3 or TRBV12-4 to TRBJ1-1, with D perhaps TRBD1 (5 bases). The CDR3 sequence is 15 residues long. V lost 6 bases, J lost 1 base, and 15 bases lay in between. The CDR3 DNA sequence: TGTGCCAGCAGACACACAGGATCTCGGAACACTGAAGCTTTCTTT. This gives the protein CASRHTGSRNTEAFF.

The V gene is TRBV7-2, the J gene TRBJ2-7, with D maybe TRBD2 (6 bases). V was cut by 0 bases and J by 0 bases, with 9 bases left in between. The germline V gene has CDR1 SGHTA and CDR2 FQGNSA. This CDR3 is built from 15 residues. CDR3 bases: TGTGCCAGCAGCTTAGCCGGGAGTAGCTCCTACGAGCAGTACTTC. This sequence encodes CASSLAGSSSYEQYF.

This clonotype has ten or more counts. The chain joins TRBV7-6 to TRBJ2-5; D is undetermined. The CDR3 extends over 14 amino acids. Germline loops: CDR1 SGHVS, CDR2 FNYEAQ. Trimming cost V 6 bases and J 2 bases, with 13 bases left between them. This chain's CDR3 is CASRTMASQETQYF. The CDR3 DNA sequence: TGTGCCAGCAGGACAATGGCTAGTCAAGAGACCCAGTACTTC.

This clonotype was counted ten times or more. The chain couples TRBV20-1 to TRBJ1-3, with D uncertain. Trimming took off 6 bases at V and 0 bases at J, with 18 bases between the two ends. Germline V lookup: CDR1 DFQATT, CDR2 SNEGSKA (reference sequence). This CDR3 contains 16 residues. DNA for the CDR3: TGCAGTGCCAGTATCGCCGGGGTGGCCTCTGGAAACACCATATATTTT. It specifies CSASIAGVASGNTIYF.

There are many counts of this clonotype. The V gene is TRBV12-3 or TRBV12-4, the J gene TRBJ1-2; possible D gene TRBD1, 6 bases. V was shortened by 4 bases and J by 0 bases, with 9 bases between the two germline ends. The CDR3 is 14 amino acids. CDR3 residues: CASSSGDTNYGYTF. The CDR3 bases are TGTGCCAGCAGTTCAGGGGACACTAACTATGGCTACACCTTC.

This clonotype occurred many times. The chain joins TRBV6-2 or TRBV6-3 to TRBJ2-3; possible D gene TRBD2, 6 bases. CDR1 is MNHEY and CDR2 is SVGEGT in the germline V gene. The CDR3 covers 14 residues. V lost 7 bases and J lost 4, with 15 bases in between. The CDR3 loop is CASTGGGPSDTQYF. The CDR3 DNA sequence: TGTGCCAGCACAGGAGGAGGGCCCTCAGATACGCAGTATTTT.

The CDR3 reads CASRRRTGVNTEAFF. The CDR3 DNA reads TGTGCCAGCAGACGACGGACAGGGGTCAACACTGAAGCTTTCTTT. The chain couples TRBV7-2 to TRBJ1-1; 9 bases match TRBD1. Germline loops: CDR1 SGHTA, CDR2 FQGNSA. This CDR3 spans 15 amino acids. The trim removed 6 bases at V and 2 bases at J, leaving 7 bases unmatched.

This clonotype was found many times. This rearrangement joins TRBV10-2 to TRBJ1-2, with 8 nucleotides matching TRBD1. V dropped 2 bases and J dropped 4; count of bases not matched to a gene: 6. CDR1 is WSHSY, CDR2 SAAADI, per germline. The CDR3 extends over 15 amino acids. CDR3 DNA sequence: TGCGCCAGCAGTGAGCGACAGGGGAGGATCTATGGCTACACCTTC. It encodes CASSERQGRIYGYTF.

This clonotype appeared many times. The chain employs TRBV20-1 and TRBJ1-5; TRBD1 is a possible D gene (5 bases). The ends were cut back, 0 bases at V and 7 bases at J, with 13 bases in the middle. This CDR3 has 14 amino acids. Germline loops: CDR1 DFQATT, CDR2 SNEGSKA (reference sequence). The CDR3 sequence: CSARDKGYHQPQHF. The CDR3 nucleotides read TGCAGTGCTAGAGATAAGGGGTATCACCAGCCCCAGCATTTT.

This clonotype was seen many times. The chain carries TRBV30 and TRBJ2-7; TRBD1 aligns across 9 bases. The CDR3 sequence is 15 residues long. From germline, CDR1 is GTSNPN and CDR2 SVGIG (reference sequence). The J segment lost 3 bases and the V segment lost 6 bases, leaving 12 bases of the junction unmatched. The CDR3 sequence is CACALPGQGYYEQYF. For the CDR3, the DNA is TGTGCCTGTGCCCTACCGGGACAGGGCTACTACGAGCAGTACTTC.

A few counts support this clonotype. A much bigger clone sits one base away, suggesting this may be a read error. The V call is TRBV29-1, the J call TRBJ1-1, with 7 nucleotides matching TRBD1. This CDR3 is built from 14 residues. The V gene's germline CDR1 is SQVTM and CDR2 ANQGSEA. CDR3 bases: TGCAGCCGGAGGAGGACAGGTCTGAACACTGAAGTTTTCTTT. This gives the protein CSRRRTGLNTEVFF.

This clonotype showed up many times. One junction end does not reproduce the germline sequence, and a read error may be involved. J is TRBJ1-1 and V is TRBV5-1, with no clear D. CDR3 length: 13 residues. CDR1 SGHRS and CDR2 YFSETQ come from the germline V gene. CDR3 sequence reads: CASSLNLNTEAFF. The CDR3 bases are TGTGCCAGCAGCTTAAACCTGAACACTGAAGCTTTCTTT.

This clonotype was counted at least ten times. The chain carries TRBV28 and TRBJ1-2; 10 bases align to TRBD1. This CDR3 is 17 amino acids long. Germline loops: CDR1 MDHEN, CDR2 SYDVKM. V lost 8 bases, J lost 4 bases, and 16 bases stayed unmatched. CDR3: CASCLTGGSVIGYGYTF. In nucleotides, the CDR3 is TGTGCCAGCTGCTTGACAGGGGGCTCAGTAATTGGCTATGGCTACACCTTC.

This clonotype was counted many times. J is TRBJ2-2 and V is TRBV12-5; possible D gene TRBD2, 5 bases. Trimming removed 3 bases from V and 3 bases from J, with 11 bases in between. Germline CDR1 is LGHNT and CDR2 is FRNRAP. The CDR3 is 15 residues long. This CDR3 is CASGFGREYTGELFF. CDR3 DNA sequence: TGTGCTAGTGGTTTTGGAAGGGAGTACACCGGGGAGCTGTTTTTT.

Concerning this clonotype: A read error may explain this, as a much larger clone is one base away. The genes are TRBV12-3 or TRBV12-4 and TRBJ2-7, with 7 bases identical to TRBD1. This CDR3 is built from 15 residues. This CDR3 reads CDSSPFTGVVKVQYF. The CDR3 DNA is TGTGACAGCAGTCCTTTCACAGGGGTAGTAAAGGTGCAGTACTTC.

This clonotype came up many times. J is TRBJ2-5 and V is TRBV6-5; tentatively, D is TRBD2 (6 bases). This CDR3 region has 15 residues. Trimming left V 7 bases short and J 1 base short, with 16 bases between. Germline V gene data show CDR1 as MNHEY and CDR2 as SVGAGI. The CDR3, as DNA: TGTGCCAGCAAGGCGGGACCCTATATCCAAGAGACCCAGTACTTC. Protein product: CASKAGPYIQETQYF.

Many counts were recorded for this clonotype. V usage is TRBV7-9 and J usage is TRBJ2-7; maybe TRBD1 (5 bases). The CDR3 length is 15 residues. Germline V gene lookup returns CDR1 SEHNR and CDR2 FQNEAQ (reference sequence). Between the trimmed V and J ends, which lost 2 bases and 3 bases, there was a span of 14 bases. This chain's CDR3 is CASSLTGATNYEQYF. CDR3 nucleotide sequence: TGTGCCAGCAGCTTAACTGGGGCGACGAACTACGAGCAGTACTTC. The full variable domain, rest sourced from reference TRBV7-9 and TRBJ2-7, is DTGVSQNPRHKITKRGQNVTFRCDPISEHNRLYWYRQTLGQGPEFLTYFQNEAQLEKSRLLSDRFSAERPKGSFSTLEIQRTEQGDSAMYLCASSLTGATNYEQYFGPGTRLTVT.